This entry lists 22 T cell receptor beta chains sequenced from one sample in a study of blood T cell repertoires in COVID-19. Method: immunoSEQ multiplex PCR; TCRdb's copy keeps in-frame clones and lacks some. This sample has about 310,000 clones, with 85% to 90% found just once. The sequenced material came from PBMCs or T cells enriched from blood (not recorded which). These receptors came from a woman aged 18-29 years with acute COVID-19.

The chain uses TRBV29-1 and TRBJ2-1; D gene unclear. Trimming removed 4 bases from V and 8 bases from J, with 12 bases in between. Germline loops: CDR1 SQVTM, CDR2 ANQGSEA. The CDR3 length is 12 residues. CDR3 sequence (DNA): TGCAGCGTTGTCTCCCGGGTGTATGAGCAGTTCTTC. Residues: CSVVSRVYEQFF.

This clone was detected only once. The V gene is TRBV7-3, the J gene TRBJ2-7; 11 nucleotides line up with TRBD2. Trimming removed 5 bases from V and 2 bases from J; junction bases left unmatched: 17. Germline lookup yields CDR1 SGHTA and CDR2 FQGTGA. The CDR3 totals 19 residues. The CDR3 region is CASSPTSGRKFLSTYEQYF. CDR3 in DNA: TGTGCCAGCAGCCCAACTAGCGGGAGAAAGTTCTTGTCAACCTACGAGCAGTACTTC. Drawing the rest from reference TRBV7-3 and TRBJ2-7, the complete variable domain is GAGVSQTPSNKVTEKGKYVELRCDPISGHTALYWYRQSLGQGPEFLIYFQGTGAADDSGLPNDRFFAVRPEGSVSTLKIQRTERGDSAVYLCASSPTSGRKFLSTYEQYFGPGTRLTVT.

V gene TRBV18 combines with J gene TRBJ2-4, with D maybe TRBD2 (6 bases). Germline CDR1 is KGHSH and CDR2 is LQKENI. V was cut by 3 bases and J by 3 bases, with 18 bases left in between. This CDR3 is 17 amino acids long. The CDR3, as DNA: TGTGCCAGCTCACCCGGAGCCGGCGGGATGGACAAAAACATTCAGTACTTC. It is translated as CASSPGAGGMDKNIQYF.

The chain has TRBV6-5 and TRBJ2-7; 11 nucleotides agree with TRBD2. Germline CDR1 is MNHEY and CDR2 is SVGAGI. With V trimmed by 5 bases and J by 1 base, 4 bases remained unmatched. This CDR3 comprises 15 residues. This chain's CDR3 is CASSLRTSGSYEQYF. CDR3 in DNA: TGTGCCAGCAGTCTCCGGACTAGCGGGTCCTACGAGCAGTACTTC.

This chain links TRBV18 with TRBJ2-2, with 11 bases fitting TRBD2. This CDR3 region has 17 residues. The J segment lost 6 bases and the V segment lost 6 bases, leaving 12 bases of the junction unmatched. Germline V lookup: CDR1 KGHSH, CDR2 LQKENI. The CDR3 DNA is TGTGCCAGCTCCCGCCATTTAGCGGGAGGGCCTTCCGGGGAGCTGTTTTTT. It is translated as CASSRHLAGGPSGELFF. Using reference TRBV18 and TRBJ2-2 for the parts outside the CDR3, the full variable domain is NAGVMQNPRHLVRRRGQEARLRCSPMKGHSHVYWYRQLPEEGLKFMVYLQKENIIDESGMPKERFSAEFPKEGPSILRIQQVVRGDSAAYFCASSRHLAGGPSGELFFGEGSRLTVL.

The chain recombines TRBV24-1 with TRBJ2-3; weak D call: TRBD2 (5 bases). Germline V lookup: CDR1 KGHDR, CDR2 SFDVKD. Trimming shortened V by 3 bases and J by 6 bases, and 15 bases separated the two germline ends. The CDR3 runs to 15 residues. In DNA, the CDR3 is TGTGCCACCAGTGATCCGCGGGCGCCTGAGGATACGCAGTATTTT. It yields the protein CATSDPRAPEDTQYF.

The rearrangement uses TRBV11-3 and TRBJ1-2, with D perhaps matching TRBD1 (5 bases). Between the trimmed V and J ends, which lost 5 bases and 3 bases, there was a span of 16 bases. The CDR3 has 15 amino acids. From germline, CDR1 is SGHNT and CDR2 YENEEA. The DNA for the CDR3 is TGTGCCAGCAGCCCTGTCGACAGCGCCTACTATGGCTACACCTTC. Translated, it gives CASSPVDSAYYGYTF.

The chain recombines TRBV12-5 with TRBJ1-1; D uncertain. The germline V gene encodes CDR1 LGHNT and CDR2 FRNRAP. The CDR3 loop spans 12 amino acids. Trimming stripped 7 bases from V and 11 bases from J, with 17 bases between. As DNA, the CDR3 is TGTGCTAGTGCCCCCGGGGTAGGATGGGCTTTCTTT. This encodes CASAPGVGWAFF.

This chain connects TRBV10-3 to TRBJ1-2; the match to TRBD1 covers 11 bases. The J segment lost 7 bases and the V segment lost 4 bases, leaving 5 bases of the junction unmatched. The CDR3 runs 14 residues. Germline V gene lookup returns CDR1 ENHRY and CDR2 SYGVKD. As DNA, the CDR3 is TGTGCCATCAGTGGAGGACAGGGGGCCTCTGGCTACACCTTC. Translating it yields CAISGGQGASGYTF.

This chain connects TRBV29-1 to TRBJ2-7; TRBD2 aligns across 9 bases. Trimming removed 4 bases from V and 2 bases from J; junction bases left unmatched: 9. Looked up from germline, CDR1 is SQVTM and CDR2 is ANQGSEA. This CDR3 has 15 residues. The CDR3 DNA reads TGCAGCGTTGCCGTAAGTGCGGGAGGGCCCTACGAGCAGTACTTC. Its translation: CSVAVSAGGPYEQYF.

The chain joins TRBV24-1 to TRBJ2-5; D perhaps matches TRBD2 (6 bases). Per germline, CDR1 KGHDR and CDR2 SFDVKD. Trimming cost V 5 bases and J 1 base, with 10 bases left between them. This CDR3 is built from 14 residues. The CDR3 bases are TGTGCCACCAGTGTGGGGGGTGCCCAAGAGACCCAGTACTTC. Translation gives CATSVGGAQETQYF.

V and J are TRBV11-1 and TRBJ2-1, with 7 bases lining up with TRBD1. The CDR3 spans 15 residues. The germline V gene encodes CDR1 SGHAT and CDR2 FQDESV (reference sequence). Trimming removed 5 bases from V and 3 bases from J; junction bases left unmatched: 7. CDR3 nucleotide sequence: TGTGCCAGCAGCCTCCGGGACAGAAACTACAATGAGCAGTTCTTC. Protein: CASSLRDRNYNEQFF.

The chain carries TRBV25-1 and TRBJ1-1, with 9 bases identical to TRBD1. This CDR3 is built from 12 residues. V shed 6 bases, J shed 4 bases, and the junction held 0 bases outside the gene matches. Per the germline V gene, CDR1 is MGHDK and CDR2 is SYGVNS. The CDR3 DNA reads TGTGCCAGCAGGGACAGGGGCACTGAAGCTTTCTTT. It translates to CASRDRGTEAFF.

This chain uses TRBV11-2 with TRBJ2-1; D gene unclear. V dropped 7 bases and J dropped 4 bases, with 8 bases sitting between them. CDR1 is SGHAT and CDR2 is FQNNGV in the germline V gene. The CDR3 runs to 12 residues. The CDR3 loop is CASTEAYNEQFF. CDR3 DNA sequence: TGTGCCAGCACTGAGGCATACAATGAGCAGTTCTTC.

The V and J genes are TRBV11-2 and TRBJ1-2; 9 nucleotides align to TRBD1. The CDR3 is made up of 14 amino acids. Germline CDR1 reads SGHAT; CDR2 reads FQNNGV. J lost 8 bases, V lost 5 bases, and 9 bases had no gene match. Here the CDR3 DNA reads TGTGCCAGCAGCCCACAGGGGGCGCGGTACGGCTACACCTTC. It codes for CASSPQGARYGYTF.

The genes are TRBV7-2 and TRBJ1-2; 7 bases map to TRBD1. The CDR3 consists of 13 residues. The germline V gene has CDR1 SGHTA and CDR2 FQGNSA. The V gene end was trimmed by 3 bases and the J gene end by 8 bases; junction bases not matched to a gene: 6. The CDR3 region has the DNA TGTGCCAGCAGCTTGGCAGGGGGAAACGGCTACACCTTC. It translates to CASSLAGGNGYTF.

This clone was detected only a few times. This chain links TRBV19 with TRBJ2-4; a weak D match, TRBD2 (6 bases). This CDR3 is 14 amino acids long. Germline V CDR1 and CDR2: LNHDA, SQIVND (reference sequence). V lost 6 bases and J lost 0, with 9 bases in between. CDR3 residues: CASRVSGAKNIQYF. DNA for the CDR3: TGTGCCAGTAGGGTTAGCGGAGCCAAAAACATTCAGTACTTC. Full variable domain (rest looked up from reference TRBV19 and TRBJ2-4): DGGITQSPKYLFRKEGQNVTLSCEQNLNHDAMYWYRQDPGQGLRLIYYSQIVNDFQKGDIAEGYSVSREKKESFPLTVTSAQKNPTAFYLCASRVSGAKNIQYFGAGTRLSVL.

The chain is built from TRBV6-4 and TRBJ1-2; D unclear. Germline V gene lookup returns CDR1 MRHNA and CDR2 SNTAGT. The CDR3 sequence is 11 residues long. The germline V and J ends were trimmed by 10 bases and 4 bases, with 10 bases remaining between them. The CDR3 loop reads CATPGIYGYTF. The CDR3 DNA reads TGTGCCACCCCGGGGATCTATGGCTACACCTTC.

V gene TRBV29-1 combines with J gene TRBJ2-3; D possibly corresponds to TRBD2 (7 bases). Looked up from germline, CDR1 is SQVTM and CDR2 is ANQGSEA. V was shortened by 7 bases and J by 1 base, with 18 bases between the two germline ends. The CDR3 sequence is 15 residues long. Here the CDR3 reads CSGRGRGAGTDTQYF. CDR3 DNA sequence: TGCAGCGGGAGGGGCCGGGGGGCTGGCACAGATACGCAGTATTTT.

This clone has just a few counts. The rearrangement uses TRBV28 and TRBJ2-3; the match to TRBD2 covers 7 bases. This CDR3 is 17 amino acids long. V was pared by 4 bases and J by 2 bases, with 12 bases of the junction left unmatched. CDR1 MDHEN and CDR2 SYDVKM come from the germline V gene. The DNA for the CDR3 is TGTGCCAGCAGTTCCGGTATGGTAGCGGGCCCCACAGATACGCAGTATTTT. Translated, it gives CASSSGMVAGPTDTQYF.

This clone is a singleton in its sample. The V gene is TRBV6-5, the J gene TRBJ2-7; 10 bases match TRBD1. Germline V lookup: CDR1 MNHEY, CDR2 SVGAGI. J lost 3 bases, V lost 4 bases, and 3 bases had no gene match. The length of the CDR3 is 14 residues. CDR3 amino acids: CASSLGTGVYEQYF. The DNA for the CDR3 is TGTGCCAGCAGTTTGGGGACAGGGGTCTACGAGCAGTACTTC.

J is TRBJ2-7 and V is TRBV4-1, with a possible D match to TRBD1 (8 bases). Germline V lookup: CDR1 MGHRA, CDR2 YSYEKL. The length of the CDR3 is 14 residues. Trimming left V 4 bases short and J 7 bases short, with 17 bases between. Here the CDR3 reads CASSPTDRGGEQYF. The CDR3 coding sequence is TGCGCCAGCAGCCCCACCGACAGGGGAGGGGAGCAGTACTTC.